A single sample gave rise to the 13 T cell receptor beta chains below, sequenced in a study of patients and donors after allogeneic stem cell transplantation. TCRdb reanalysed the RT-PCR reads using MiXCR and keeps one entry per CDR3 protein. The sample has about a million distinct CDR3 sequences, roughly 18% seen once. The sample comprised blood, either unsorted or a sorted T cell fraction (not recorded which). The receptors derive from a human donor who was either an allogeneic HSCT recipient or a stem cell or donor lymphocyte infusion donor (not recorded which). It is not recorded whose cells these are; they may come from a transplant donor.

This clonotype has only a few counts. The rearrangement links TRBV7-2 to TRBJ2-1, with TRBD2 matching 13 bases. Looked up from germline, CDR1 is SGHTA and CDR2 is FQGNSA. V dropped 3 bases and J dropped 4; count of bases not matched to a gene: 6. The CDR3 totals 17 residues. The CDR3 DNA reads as TGTGCCAGCAGCTTGGGAGAACTAGCGGGAGGGTACAATGAGCAGTTCTTC. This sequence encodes CASSLGELAGGYNEQFF.

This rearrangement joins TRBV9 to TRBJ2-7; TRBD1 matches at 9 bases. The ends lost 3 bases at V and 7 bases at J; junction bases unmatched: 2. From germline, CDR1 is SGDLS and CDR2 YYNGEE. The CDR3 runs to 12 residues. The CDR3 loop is CASSGQGVEQYF. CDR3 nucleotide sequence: TGTGCCAGCAGCGGACAGGGGGTTGAGCAGTACTTC.

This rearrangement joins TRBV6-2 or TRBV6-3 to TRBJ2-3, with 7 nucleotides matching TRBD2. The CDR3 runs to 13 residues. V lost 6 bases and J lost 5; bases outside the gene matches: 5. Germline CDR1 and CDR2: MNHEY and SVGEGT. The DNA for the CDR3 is TGTGCCAGCAGGAGGACGGGGGGAGATACGCAGTATTTT. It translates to CASRRTGGDTQYF.

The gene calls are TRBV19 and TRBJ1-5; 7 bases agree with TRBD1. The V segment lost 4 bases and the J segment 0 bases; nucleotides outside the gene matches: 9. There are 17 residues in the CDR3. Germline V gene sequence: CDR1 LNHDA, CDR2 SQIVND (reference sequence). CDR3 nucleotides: TGTGCCAGTAGTAGCCAAGGGGGCGCGAGTAGCAATCAGCCCCAGCATTTT. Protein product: CASSSQGGASSNQPQHF.

CDR3 nucleotides: TGTGCCAGTAGTGGCGGGGCCCAGCATTTT. This gives the protein CASSGGAQHF. The chain has TRBV19 and TRBJ1-5, with D unresolved. The CDR3 runs to 10 residues. Germline assignment: CDR1 LNHDA and CDR2 SQIVND (reference sequence). V was shortened by 5 bases and J by 11 bases, with 7 bases between the two germline ends.

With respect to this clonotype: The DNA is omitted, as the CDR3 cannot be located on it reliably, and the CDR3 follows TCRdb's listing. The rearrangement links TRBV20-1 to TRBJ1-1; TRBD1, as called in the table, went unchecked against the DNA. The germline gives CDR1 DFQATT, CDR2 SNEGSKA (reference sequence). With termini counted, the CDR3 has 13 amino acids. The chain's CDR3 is CSARFGAGTEAFF.

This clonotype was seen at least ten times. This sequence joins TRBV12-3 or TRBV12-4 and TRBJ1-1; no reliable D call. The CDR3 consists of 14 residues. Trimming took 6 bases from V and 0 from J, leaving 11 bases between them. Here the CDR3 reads CASRQRALNTEAFF. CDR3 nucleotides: TGTGCCAGCAGGCAAAGGGCTCTGAACACTGAAGCTTTCTTT.

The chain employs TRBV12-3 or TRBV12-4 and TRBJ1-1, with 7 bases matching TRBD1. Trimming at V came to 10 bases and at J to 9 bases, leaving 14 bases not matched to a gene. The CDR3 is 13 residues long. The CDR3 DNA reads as TGTGCCACACGAACAGGGGACGAGAGTCAAGCTTTCTTT. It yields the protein CATRTGDESQAFF.

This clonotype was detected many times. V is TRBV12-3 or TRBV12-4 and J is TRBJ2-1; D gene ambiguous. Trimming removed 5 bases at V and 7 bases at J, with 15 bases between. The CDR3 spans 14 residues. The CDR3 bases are TGTGCCAGCAGTCTCCCCCAAGTTCATAATGAGCAGTTCTTC. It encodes CASSLPQVHNEQFF.

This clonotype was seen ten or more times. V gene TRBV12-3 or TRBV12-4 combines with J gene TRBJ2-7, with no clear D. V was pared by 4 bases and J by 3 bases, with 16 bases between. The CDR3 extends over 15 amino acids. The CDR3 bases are TGTGCCAGCAGTTCCCTCGGCGCACAATACTACGAGCAGTACTTC. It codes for CASSSLGAQYYEQYF.

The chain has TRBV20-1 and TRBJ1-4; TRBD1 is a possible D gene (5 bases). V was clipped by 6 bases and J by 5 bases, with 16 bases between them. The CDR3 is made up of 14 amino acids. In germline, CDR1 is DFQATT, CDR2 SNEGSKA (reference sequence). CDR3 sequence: CSARRDPSNEKLFF. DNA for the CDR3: TGCAGTGCGCGCCGGGACCCTTCCAATGAAAAACTGTTTTTT.

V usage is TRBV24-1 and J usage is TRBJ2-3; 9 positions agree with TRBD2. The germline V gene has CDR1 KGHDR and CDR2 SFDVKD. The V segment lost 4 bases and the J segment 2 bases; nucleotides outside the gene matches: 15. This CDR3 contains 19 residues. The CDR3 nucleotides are TGTGCCACCAGTGACCTCAAGGGGTTTAGCGGGGGAACCACAGATACGCAGTATTTT. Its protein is CATSDLKGFSGGTTDTQYF.

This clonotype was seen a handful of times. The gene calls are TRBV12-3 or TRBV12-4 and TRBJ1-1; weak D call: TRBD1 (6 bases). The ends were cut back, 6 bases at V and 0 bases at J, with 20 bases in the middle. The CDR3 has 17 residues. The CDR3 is CASRRLQGLFMNTEAFF. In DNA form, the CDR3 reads TGTGCCAGCAGACGTCTACAGGGCCTCTTCATGAACACTGAAGCTTTCTTT.